What follows are 5 T cell receptor beta chains derived from one specimen sequenced in a study of shared clonotypes between healthy human individuals. Profiled with immunoSEQ multiplex PCR; TCRdb holds only in-frame clones, not every one. This sample has millions of clones; approximately 93% occur once, and the top ten carry 0.35% to 0.5%. The sample was naive CD4+ T cells from PBMCs. Subset indicated: CD45RA+ positively selected. The receptors here all came from a young man in good health. Some clones in this sample may be carry-over from other donors' samples.

The chain carries TRBV5-8 and TRBJ1-2; 9 bases map to TRBD1. The ends lost 4 bases at V and 4 bases at J; junction bases unmatched: 8. Germline V gene data show CDR1 as SGHTS and CDR2 as YDEGEE. This CDR3 has 15 residues. DNA of the CDR3: TGTGCCAGCAGCGACGCGGACAGGGGACGCTATGGCTACACCTTC. It translates to CASSDADRGRYGYTF. Complete variable domain (other parts from reference TRBV5-8 and TRBJ1-2): EAGVTQSPTHLIKTRGQQATLRCSPISGHTSVYWYQQALGLGLQFLLWYDEGEERNRGNFPPRFSGRQFPNYSSELNVNALELEDSALYLCASSDADRGRYGYTFGSGTRLTVV.

The chain couples TRBV23-1 to TRBJ1-5, with no clear D. TRBV23-1 is designated an ORF whose function remains uncertain. The CDR3 runs to 15 residues. Trimming took off 2 bases at V and 6 bases at J, with 14 bases between the two ends. The CDR3 protein is CASSQSGKGPQPQHF. For the CDR3, the DNA is TGCGCCAGCAGTCAAAGCGGGAAGGGCCCTCAGCCCCAGCATTTT.

The chain couples TRBV4-1 to TRBJ1-4; possibly TRBD1 for D (6 bases). The CDR3 totals 18 residues. The V end lost 5 bases, the J end lost 7 bases, and 26 bases lay between the germline ends. Germline V gene sequence: CDR1 MGHRA, CDR2 YSYEKL. The CDR3 protein is CASSGVQGIHRESEKLFF. The CDR3 DNA follows: TGCGCCAGCAGCGGGGTTCAGGGCATTCACAGGGAGAGTGAAAAACTGTTTTTT.

The genes are TRBV19 and TRBJ1-5; D is perhaps TRBD1 (6 bases). V shed 2 bases and J shed 2 bases, with 16 bases lying between them. Germline V gene sequence: CDR1 LNHDA, CDR2 SQIVND (reference sequence). The CDR3 is 17 amino acids. CDR3 in DNA: TGTGCCAGTAGTATAAGCCCCGCAGGGGTAGGCAATCAGCCCCAGCATTTT. Translation: CASSISPAGVGNQPQHF.

The V call is TRBV19, the J call TRBJ1-1; no definite D call. Germline V gene lookup returns CDR1 LNHDA and CDR2 SQIVND (reference sequence). V gave up 7 bases and J gave up 3 bases, with 12 bases separating them. The CDR3 is 13 amino acids. The CDR3 region is CASIDHGDTEAFF. The CDR3 DNA reads TGTGCCAGTATCGACCATGGGGACACTGAAGCTTTCTTT.